The 19 T cell receptor beta chains below all came from one sample that was sequenced in a study of blood T cell repertoires in COVID-19. Assay used: immunoSEQ multiplex PCR; TCRdb lists only in-frame clones, some missing. This sample has 100,000 to 150,000 clones, with roughly four fifths found just once. The sample taken for sequencing was peripheral blood. These receptors all stem from a woman between 45 and 65 years old with acute or convalescent COVID-19.

The genes are TRBV7-2 and TRBJ1-2; 7 bases map to TRBD1. Germline V gives CDR1 SGHTA, CDR2 FQGNSA. The length of the CDR3 is 17 residues. J was trimmed by 4 bases and V by 4 bases; bases with no gene match: 15. CDR3 in DNA: TGTGCCAGCAGCTCAACCGCCCTGACAGGGCCGTTCTATGGCTACACCTTC. Translation: CASSSTALTGPFYGYTF.

The chain employs TRBV18 and TRBJ2-7, with 9 bases identical to TRBD1. CDR3 size: 15 residues. The germline gives CDR1 KGHSH, CDR2 LQKENI. The trim removed 2 bases at V and 6 bases at J, leaving 8 bases unmatched. For the CDR3, the DNA is TGTGCCAGCTCACCAAGGGGACAGGGTCCATCCGAGCAGTACTTC. This gives the protein CASSPRGQGPSEQYF.

The chain links TRBV30 to TRBJ2-7; TRBD2 is a possible D gene (5 bases). CDR3 size: 12 residues. V dropped 2 bases and J dropped 3 bases, with 8 bases sitting between them. In germline, CDR1 is GTSNPN, CDR2 SVGIG (reference sequence). This CDR3 is CAWSSGGYEQYF. The CDR3 DNA reads as TGTGCCTGGAGTTCAGGAGGCTACGAGCAGTACTTC.

V is TRBV10-2 and J is TRBJ2-7; 7 bases fit TRBD2. Germline CDR1 is WSHSY and CDR2 is SAAADI. V was clipped by 6 bases and J by 4 bases; unmatched bases: 12. This CDR3 is 15 amino acids long. CDR3 sequence reads: CASRAGGGSEYEQYF. The DNA of the CDR3 is TGCGCCAGCAGGGCAGGTGGCGGGAGCGAGTACGAGCAGTACTTC.

The genes are TRBV2 and TRBJ2-7; 8 bases match TRBD1. After removal of 7 bases from V and 3 bases from J, the junction contained 5 bases not matched to a gene. CDR1 is SNHLY, CDR2 FYNNEI, per germline. CDR3 size: 13 residues. Here the CDR3 DNA reads TGTGCCAGCAACGGACAGGGATTCTACGAGCAGTACTTC. Protein product: CASNGQGFYEQYF.

This chain links TRBV18 with TRBJ2-1, with a weak D call TRBD1 (5 bases). This CDR3 region has 14 residues. The V end was cut by 5 bases, the J end by 10 bases, with 18 bases between. Germline CDR1 is KGHSH and CDR2 is LQKENI. The CDR3 DNA follows: TGTGCCAGCTCATGGCAGGGAAGGTTTGGGGAGCAGTTCTTC. It is translated as CASSWQGRFGEQFF. Full variable domain (rest looked up from reference TRBV18 and TRBJ2-1): NAGVMQNPRHLVRRRGQEARLRCSPMKGHSHVYWYRQLPEEGLKFMVYLQKENIIDESGMPKERFSAEFPKEGPSILRIQQVVRGDSAAYFCASSWQGRFGEQFFGPGTRLTVL.

The sample holds many counts of this clone. The chain carries TRBV30 and TRBJ1-4, with D perhaps matching TRBD1 (6 bases). The CDR3 has 16 residues. Trimming removed 2 bases at V and 4 bases at J, with 17 bases between. Germline V lookup: CDR1 GTSNPN, CDR2 SVGIG (reference sequence). The CDR3 bases are TGTGCCTGGAGTAGGGGGGAGGGAATAAGTAATGAAAAACTGTTTTTT. It codes for CAWSRGEGISNEKLFF.

The V call is TRBV30, the J call TRBJ1-4; 12 positions agree with TRBD1. The CDR3 has 18 amino acids. The trim removed 1 base at V and 2 bases at J, leaving 8 bases unmatched. Germline CDR1 reads GTSNPN; CDR2 reads SVGIG (reference sequence). Here the CDR3 reads CAWSGDRGRRGTNEKLFF. The CDR3 coding sequence is TGTGCCTGGAGTGGGGACAGGGGGCGGCGGGGGACTAATGAAAAACTGTTTTTT.

The gene calls are TRBV9 and TRBJ2-5; 7 bases match TRBD2. Trimming took 4 bases from V and 2 from J; bases not matched to a gene: 11. The CDR3 spans 16 residues. Germline CDR1 and CDR2: SGDLS and YYNGEE. The CDR3 sequence: CASSPGPSGIQETQYF. In nucleotides, the CDR3 is TGTGCCAGCAGCCCTGGGCCTAGCGGAATTCAAGAGACCCAGTACTTC.

The chain has TRBV3-1 (or the pseudogene TRBV3-2) and TRBJ1-6; no reliable D call. The CDR3 runs to 14 residues. Looked up from germline, CDR1 is LGHDT and CDR2 is YNNKEL (reference sequence). Trimming stripped 1 base from V and 9 bases from J, with 10 bases between. The chain's CDR3 is CASSQGALGSPLHF. The CDR3 region has the DNA TGTGCCAGCAGCCAAGGGGCCTTGGGTTCACCCCTCCACTTT.

This clone was detected only once. The V and J genes are TRBV6-5 and TRBJ1-3, with no clear D. The CDR3 contains 14 residues. CDR1 is MNHEY and CDR2 is SVGAGI in the germline V gene. V shed 7 bases and J shed 4 bases, with 14 bases lying between them. CDR3 bases: TGTGCCAGCACTCGAGGTTCCTCCGGAAACACCATATATTTT. Amino acids: CASTRGSSGNTIYF.

V and J are TRBV12-5 and TRBJ2-1, with D maybe TRBD2 (6 bases). This CDR3 is built from 15 residues. The V gene's germline CDR1 is LGHNT and CDR2 FRNRAP. V gave up 5 bases and J gave up 0 bases, with 11 bases separating them. CDR3 sequence: CASGLDGSSYNEQFF. CDR3 coding DNA: TGTGCTAGTGGTCTGGACGGGAGCTCCTACAATGAGCAGTTCTTC.

This rearrangement joins TRBV18 to TRBJ2-5; TRBD2 matches 8 bases. Looked up from germline, CDR1 is KGHSH and CDR2 is LQKENI. The CDR3 totals 17 residues. V dropped 3 bases and J dropped 5; count of bases not matched to a gene: 14. The CDR3 spells CASSPMSGSLTGETQYF. In DNA form, the CDR3 reads TGTGCCAGCTCACCTATGAGCGGGAGCCTTACTGGGGAGACCCAGTACTTC.

The rearrangement links TRBV4-2 to TRBJ2-1; TRBD2 agrees at 8 bases. The CDR3 runs to 17 residues. Germline lookup yields CDR1 LGHNA and CDR2 YNFKEQ. With 1 base clipped from V and 0 bases from J, the junction kept 5 bases outside the gene matches. The CDR3 bases are TGTGCCAGCAGCCAAGCCGGTAGCGGGACCTCCTACAATGAGCAGTTCTTC. This codes for CASSQAGSGTSYNEQFF.

J is TRBJ2-1 and V is TRBV10-1, with D maybe TRBD2 (6 bases). The V gene's germline CDR1 is WNHNN and CDR2 SYGVQD (reference sequence). Deletions cut 3 bases from V and 8 bases from J, with 20 bases between. CDR3 length equals 16 residues. The CDR3, as DNA: TGCGCCAGCAGTGATTCGCGAAGGGAGGCCGCCGATGAGCAGTTCTTC. Amino acids: CASSDSRREAADEQFF.

This chain joins TRBV14 and TRBJ2-1; D remains unclear. The ends were cut back, 4 bases at V and 6 bases at J, with 13 bases in the middle. The CDR3 covers 14 residues. Germline values: CDR1 SGHDN, CDR2 FVKESK. Here the CDR3 reads CASSLRGLLNEQFF. The CDR3 coding sequence is TGTGCCAGCAGCCTCCGTGGGCTACTCAATGAGCAGTTCTTC.

The rearrangement links TRBV19 to TRBJ2-2, with D perhaps TRBD1 (5 bases). V was clipped by 3 bases and J by 0 bases, with 17 bases between them. Germline loops: CDR1 LNHDA, CDR2 SQIVND (reference sequence). The CDR3 consists of 18 residues. CDR3 nucleotide sequence: TGTGCCAGTAGTATTAGGTTATGGGGCGGACCGAACACCGGGGAGCTGTTTTTT. Translated, it gives CASSIRLWGGPNTGELFF.

As concerns this clone: Within the sample, other DNA sequences also encode this same CDR3. The rearrangement joins TRBV20-1 to TRBJ1-1; a weak D match, TRBD1 (5 bases). The germline V gene encodes CDR1 DFQATT and CDR2 SNEGSKA (reference sequence). V lost 6 bases and J 4 bases, leaving 9 bases between the germline ends. The length of the CDR3 is 11 residues. The CDR3 DNA reads TGCAGTGCAAGACAGATCACTGAAGCTTTCTTT. Translation: CSARQITEAFF.

The chain links TRBV5-1 to TRBJ2-5; D may be TRBD1 (6 bases). Germline CDR1 is SGHRS and CDR2 is YFSETQ. V shed 3 bases and J shed 1 base, with 7 bases lying between them. The CDR3 covers 13 residues. The CDR3 DNA reads as TGCGCCAGCAGCTGGACAGTCCAAGAGACCCAGTACTTC. It encodes CASSWTVQETQYF.